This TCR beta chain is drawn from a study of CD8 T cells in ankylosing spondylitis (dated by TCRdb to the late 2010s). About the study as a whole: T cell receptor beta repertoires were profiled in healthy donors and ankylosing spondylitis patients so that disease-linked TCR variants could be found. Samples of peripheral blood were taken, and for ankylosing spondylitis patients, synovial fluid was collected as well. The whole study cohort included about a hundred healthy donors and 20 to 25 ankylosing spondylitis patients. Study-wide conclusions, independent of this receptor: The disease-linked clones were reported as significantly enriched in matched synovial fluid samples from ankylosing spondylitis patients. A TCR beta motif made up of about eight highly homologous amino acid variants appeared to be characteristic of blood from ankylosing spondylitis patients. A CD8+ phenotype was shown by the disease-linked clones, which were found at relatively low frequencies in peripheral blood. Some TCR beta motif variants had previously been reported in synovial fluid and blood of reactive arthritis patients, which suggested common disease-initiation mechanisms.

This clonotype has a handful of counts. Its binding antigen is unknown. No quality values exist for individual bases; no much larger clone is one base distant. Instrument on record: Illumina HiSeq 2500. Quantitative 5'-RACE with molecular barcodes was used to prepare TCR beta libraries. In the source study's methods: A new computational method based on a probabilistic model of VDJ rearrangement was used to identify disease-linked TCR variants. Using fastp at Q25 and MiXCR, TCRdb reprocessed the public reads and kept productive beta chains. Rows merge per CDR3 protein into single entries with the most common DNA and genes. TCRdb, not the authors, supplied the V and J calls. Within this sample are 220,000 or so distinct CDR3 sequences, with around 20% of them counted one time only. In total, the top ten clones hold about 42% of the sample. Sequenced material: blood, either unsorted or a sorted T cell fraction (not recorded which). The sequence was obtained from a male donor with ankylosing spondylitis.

The CDR3 region: CASSSLDIGKNTEAFF. The nucleotide sequence is TGTGCCAGCAGCTCCCTAGACATTGGGAAGAACACTGAAGCTTTCTTT. The sequence joins TRBV7-8 to TRBJ1-1; there is no confident call for the D gene. V is reduced by 4 bases and J by 1 base, leaving a spacing of 16 bases between them. Sequences SGHVS (CDR1) and FQNEAQ (CDR2) are obtained from the germline V gene. Inclusive of the bounding cysteine and phenylalanine, the CDR3 is 16 residues long. The read is trimmed to its CDR3 DNA, 48 bases read in frame from base 1.